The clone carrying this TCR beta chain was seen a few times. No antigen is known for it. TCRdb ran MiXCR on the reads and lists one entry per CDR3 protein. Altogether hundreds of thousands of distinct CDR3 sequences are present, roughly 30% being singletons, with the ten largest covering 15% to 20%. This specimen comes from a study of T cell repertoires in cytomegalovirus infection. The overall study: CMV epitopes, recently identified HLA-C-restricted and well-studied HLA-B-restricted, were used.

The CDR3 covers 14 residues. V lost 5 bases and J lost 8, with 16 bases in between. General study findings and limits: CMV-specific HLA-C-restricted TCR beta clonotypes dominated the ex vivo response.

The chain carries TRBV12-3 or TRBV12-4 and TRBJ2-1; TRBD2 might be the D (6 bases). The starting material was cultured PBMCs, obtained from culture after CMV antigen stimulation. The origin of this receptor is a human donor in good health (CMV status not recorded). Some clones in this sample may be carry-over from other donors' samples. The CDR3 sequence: CASSTRSGGDEQFF. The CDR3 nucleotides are TGTGCCAGCAGTACCCGGTCGGGCGGGGATGAGCAGTTCTTC.